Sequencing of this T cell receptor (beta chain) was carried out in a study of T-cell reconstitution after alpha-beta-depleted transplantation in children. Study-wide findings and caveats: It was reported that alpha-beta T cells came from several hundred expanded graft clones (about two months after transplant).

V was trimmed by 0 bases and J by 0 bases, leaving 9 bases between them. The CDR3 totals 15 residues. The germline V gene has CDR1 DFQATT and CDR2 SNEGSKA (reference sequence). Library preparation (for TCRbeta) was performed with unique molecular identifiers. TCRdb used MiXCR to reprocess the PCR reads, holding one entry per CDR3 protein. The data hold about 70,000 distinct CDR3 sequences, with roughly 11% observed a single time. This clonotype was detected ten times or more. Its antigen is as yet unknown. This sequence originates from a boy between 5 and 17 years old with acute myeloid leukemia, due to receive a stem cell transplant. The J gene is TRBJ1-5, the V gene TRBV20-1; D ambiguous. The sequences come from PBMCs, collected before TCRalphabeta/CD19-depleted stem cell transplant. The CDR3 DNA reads TGCAGTGCTAGAGATGTGGACGGTAGCAATCAGCCCCAGCATTTT. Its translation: CSARDVDGSNQPQHF.